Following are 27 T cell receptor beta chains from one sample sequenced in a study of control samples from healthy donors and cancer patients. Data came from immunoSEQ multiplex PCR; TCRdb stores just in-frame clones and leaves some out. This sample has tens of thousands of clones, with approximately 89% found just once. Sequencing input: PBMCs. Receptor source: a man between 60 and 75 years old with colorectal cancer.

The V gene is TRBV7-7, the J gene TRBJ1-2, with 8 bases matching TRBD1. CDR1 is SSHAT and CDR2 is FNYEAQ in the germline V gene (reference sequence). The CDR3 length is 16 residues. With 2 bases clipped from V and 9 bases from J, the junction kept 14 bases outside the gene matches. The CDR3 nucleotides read TGTGCCAGCAGCTTACCACACAGGGGGGCGAAGATGTGCTACACCTTC. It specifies CASSLPHRGAKMCYTF. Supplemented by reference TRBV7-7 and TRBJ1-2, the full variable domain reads GAGVSQSPRYKVTKRGQDVTLRCDPISSHATLYWYQQALGQGPEFLTYFNYEAQPDKSGLPSDRFSAERPEGSISTLTIQRTEQRDSAMYRCASSLPHRGAKMCYTFGSGTRLTVV.

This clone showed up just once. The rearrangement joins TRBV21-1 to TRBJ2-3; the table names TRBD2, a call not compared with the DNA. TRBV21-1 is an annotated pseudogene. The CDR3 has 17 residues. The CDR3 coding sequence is TGTCCCAGCACCAAAAAAGGGGGGGGATCCTACACAGATACGCAGTATTTT. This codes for CPSTKKGGGSYTDTQYF.

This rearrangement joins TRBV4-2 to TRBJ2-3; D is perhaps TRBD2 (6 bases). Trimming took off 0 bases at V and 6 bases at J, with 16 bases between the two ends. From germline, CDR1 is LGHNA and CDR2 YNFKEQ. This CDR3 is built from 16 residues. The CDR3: CASSQERGAGSDTQYF. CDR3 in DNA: TGTGCCAGCAGCCAAGAAAGAGGGGCGGGGTCGGATACGCAGTATTTT.

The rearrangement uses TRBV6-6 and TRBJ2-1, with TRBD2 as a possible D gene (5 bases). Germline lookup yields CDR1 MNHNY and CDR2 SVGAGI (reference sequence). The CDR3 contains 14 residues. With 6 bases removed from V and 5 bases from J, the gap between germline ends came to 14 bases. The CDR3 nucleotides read TGTGCCAGCAGACTTCTACGGAGGAACAATGAGCAGTTCTTC. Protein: CASRLLRRNNEQFF.

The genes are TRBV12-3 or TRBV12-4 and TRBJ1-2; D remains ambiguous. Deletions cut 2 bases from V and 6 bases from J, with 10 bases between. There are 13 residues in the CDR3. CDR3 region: CASSLTLADGYTF. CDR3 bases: TGTGCCAGCAGTTTAACGTTGGCGGATGGCTACACCTTC.

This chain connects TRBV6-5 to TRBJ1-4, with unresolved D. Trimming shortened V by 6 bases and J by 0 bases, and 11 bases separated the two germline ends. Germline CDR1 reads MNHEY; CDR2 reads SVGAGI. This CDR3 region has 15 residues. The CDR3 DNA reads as TGTGCCAGCAGCAAGGGTGGTGCAACTAATGAAAAACTGTTTTTT. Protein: CASSKGGATNEKLFF.

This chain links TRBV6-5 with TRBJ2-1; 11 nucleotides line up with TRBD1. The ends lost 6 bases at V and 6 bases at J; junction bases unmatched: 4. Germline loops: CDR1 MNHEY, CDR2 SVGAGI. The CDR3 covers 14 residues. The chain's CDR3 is CASRLGTGGNEQFF. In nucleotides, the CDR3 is TGTGCCAGCAGGTTGGGGACAGGGGGCAATGAGCAGTTCTTC.

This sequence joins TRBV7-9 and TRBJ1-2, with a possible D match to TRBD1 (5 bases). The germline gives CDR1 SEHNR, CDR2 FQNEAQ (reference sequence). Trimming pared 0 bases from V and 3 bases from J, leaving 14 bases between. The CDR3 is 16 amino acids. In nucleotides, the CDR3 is TGTGCCAGCAGCTTAGCCTGCAGGGAATCGGACTATGGCTACACCTTC. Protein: CASSLACRESDYGYTF.

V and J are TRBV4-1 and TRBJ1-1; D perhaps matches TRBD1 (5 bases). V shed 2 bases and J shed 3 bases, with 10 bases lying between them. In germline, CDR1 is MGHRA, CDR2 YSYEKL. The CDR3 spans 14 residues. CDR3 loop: CASSQFPGDTEAFF. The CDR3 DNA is TGCGCCAGCAGCCAATTTCCGGGGGACACTGAAGCTTTCTTT.

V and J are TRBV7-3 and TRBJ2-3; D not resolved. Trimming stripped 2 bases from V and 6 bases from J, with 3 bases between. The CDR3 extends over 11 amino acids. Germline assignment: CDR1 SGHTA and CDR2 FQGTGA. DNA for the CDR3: TGTGCCAGCAGCTTATCTGATACGCAGTATTTT. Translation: CASSLSDTQYF. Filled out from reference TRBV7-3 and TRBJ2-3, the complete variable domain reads GAGVSQTPSNKVTEKGKYVELRCDPISGHTALYWYRQSLGQGPEFLIYFQGTGAADDSGLPNDRFFAVRPEGSVSTLKIQRTERGDSAVYLCASSLSDTQYFGPGTRLTVL.

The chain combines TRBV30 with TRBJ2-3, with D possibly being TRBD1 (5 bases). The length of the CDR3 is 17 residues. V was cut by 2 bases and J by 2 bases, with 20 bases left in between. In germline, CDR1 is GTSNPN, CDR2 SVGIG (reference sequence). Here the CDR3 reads CAWSLPSGHLYTDTQYF. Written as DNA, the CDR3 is TGTGCCTGGAGTCTTCCCTCCGGACACCTTTACACAGATACGCAGTATTTT.

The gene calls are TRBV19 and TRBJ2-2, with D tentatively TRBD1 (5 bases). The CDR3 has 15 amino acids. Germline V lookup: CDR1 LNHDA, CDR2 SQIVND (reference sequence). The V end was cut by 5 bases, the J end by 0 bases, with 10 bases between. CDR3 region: CASSPDRANTGELFF. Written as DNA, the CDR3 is TGTGCCAGTAGTCCCGACAGAGCGAACACCGGGGAGCTGTTTTTT.

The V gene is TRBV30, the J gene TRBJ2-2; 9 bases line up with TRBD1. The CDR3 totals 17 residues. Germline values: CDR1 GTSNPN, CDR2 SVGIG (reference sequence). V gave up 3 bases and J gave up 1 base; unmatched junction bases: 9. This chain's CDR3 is CAWSVGAGQGNTGELFF. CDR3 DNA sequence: TGTGCCTGGAGCGTAGGGGCGGGACAGGGGAACACCGGGGAGCTGTTTTTT.

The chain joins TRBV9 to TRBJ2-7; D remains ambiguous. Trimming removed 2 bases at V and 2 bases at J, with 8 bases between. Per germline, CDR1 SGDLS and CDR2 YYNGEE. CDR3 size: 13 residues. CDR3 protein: CASSVTPAYEQYF. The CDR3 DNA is TGTGCCAGCAGCGTGACACCAGCCTACGAGCAGTACTTC.

CDR3 coding DNA: TGTGCCAGCAGCCACGGGTATTCGGGAAACACCATATATTTT. It translates to CASSHGYSGNTIYF. The genes are TRBV3-1 (or the pseudogene TRBV3-2) and TRBJ1-3, with no clear D. The germline gives CDR1 LGHDT, CDR2 YNNKEL (reference sequence). The CDR3 totals 14 residues. Trimming left V 3 bases short and J 4 bases short, with 10 bases between.

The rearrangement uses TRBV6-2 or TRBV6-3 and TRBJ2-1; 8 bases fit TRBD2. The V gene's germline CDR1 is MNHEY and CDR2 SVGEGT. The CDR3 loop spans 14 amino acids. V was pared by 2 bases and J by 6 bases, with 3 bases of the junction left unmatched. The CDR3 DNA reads TGTGCCAGCAGTTACACGGGGGGGGTCAATGAGCAGTTCTTC. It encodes CASSYTGGVNEQFF.

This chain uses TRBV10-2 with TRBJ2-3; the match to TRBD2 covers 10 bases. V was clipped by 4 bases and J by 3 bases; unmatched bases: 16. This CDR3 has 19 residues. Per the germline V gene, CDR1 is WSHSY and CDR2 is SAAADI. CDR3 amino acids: CASSASYSGGPYLTDTQYF. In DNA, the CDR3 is TGCGCCAGCAGTGCTTCTTATAGCGGGGGGCCTTATTTAACAGATACGCAGTATTTT.

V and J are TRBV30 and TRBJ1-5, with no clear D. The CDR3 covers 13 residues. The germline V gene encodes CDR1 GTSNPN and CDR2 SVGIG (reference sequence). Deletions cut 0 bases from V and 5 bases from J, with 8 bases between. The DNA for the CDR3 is TGTGCCTGGAGTGTTCTGTCAGATCAGCCCCAGCATTTT. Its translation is CAWSVLSDQPQHF.

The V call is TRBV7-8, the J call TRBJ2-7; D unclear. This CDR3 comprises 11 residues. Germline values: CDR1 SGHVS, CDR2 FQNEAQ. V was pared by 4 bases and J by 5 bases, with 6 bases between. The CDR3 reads CASSSDHEQYF. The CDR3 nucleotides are TGTGCCAGCAGCTCAGACCACGAGCAGTACTTC. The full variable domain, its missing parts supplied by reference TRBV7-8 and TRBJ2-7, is GAGVSQSPRYKVAKRGQDVALRCDPISGHVSLFWYQQALGQGPEFLTYFQNEAQLDKSGLPSDRFFAERPEGSVSTLKIQRTQQEDSAVYLCASSSDHEQYFGPGTRLTVT.

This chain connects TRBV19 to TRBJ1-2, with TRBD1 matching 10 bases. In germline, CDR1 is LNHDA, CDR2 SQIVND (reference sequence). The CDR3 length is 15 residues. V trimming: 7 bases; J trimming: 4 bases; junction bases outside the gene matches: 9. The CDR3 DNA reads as TGTGCCAGTAATCAGAGACAGGGGGCGACCTATGGCTACACCTTC. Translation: CASNQRQGATYGYTF.

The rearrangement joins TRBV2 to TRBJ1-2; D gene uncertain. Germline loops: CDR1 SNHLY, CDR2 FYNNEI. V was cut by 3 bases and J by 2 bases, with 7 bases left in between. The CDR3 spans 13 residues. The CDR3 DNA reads TGTGCCAGCAGTGAGGGTCTGAACTATGGCTACACCTTC. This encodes CASSEGLNYGYTF.

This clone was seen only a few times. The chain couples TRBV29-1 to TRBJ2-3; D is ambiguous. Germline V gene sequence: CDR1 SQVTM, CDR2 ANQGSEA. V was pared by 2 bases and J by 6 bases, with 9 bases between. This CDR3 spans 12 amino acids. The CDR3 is CSVEFSSDTQYF. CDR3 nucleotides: TGCAGCGTTGAATTCAGTTCGGATACGCAGTATTTT.

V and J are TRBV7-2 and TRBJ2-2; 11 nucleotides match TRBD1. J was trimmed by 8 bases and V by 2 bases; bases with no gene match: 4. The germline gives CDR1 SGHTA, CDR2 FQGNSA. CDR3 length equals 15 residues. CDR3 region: CASSLTGQGAGELFF. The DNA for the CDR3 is TGTGCCAGCAGCTTAACTGGACAGGGGGCAGGGGAGCTGTTTTTT. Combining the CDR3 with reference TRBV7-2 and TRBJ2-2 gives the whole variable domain GAGVSQSPSNKVTEKGKDVELRCDPISGHTALYWYRQSLGQGLEFLIYFQGNSAPDKSGLPSDRFSAERTGGSVSTLTIQRTQQEDSAVYLCASSLTGQGAGELFFGEGSRLTVL.

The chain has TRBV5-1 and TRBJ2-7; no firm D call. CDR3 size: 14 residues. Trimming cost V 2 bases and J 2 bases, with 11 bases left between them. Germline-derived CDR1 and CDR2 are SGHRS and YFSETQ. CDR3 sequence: CASSLRQPPYEQYF. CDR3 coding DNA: TGCGCCAGCAGCTTAAGACAACCCCCCTACGAGCAGTACTTC.

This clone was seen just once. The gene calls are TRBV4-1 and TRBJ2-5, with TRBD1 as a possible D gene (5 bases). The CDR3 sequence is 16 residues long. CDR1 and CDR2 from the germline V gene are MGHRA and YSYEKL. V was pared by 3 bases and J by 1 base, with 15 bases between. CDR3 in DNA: TGCGCCAGCAGCCACAACCTAGGTAGGGGCCAAGAGACCCAGTACTTC. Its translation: CASSHNLGRGQETQYF.

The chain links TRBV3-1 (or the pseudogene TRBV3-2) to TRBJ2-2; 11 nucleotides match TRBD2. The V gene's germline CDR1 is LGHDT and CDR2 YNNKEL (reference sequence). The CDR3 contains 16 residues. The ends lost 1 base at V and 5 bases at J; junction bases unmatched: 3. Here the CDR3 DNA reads TGTGCCAGCAGCCAAGGGACTAGCGGGCGTACCGGGGAGCTGTTTTTT. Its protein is CASSQGTSGRTGELFF.

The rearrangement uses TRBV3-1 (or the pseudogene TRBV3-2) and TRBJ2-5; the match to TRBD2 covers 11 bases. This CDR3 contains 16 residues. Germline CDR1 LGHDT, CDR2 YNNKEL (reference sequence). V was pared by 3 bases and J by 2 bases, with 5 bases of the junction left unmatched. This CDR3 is CASSHGTSGAQETQYF. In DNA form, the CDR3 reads TGTGCCAGCAGCCACGGGACTAGCGGAGCTCAAGAGACCCAGTACTTC.